Shown below are 16 T cell receptor beta chains from a single sample sequenced in a study of blood T cell repertoires in COVID-19. Clones were sequenced by immunoSEQ multiplex PCR, and TCRdb holds only the in-frame ones, with some missing. The sample shows some 140,000 clones, more than 70% of them seen only once. The sequenced sample was PBMCs or T cells enriched from blood (not recorded which). These receptor sequences come from a man in his forties or fifties with acute COVID-19.

This clone was recorded a few times. The chain has TRBV4-2 and TRBJ2-7; TRBD2 matches 15 bases. Germline loops: CDR1 LGHNA, CDR2 YNFKEQ. The CDR3 extends over 17 amino acids. V gave up 1 base and J gave up 4 bases; unmatched junction bases: 5. DNA of the CDR3: TGTGCCAGCAGCCAAGCGCGGACTAGCGGGGGGGCTTACGAGCAGTACTTC. This sequence encodes CASSQARTSGGAYEQYF.

V gene TRBV10-3 combines with J gene TRBJ1-3; a possible D gene is TRBD1 (5 bases). CDR3 size: 13 residues. Germline V gives CDR1 ENHRY, CDR2 SYGVKD. V was clipped by 6 bases and J by 4 bases, with 10 bases between them. The CDR3 DNA sequence: TGTGCCATCAGGGGGCTCCAAGGAAACACCATATATTTT. Translation gives CAIRGLQGNTIYF.

The count of this clone is one. The chain recombines TRBV7-2 with TRBJ2-7, with D perhaps TRBD2 (6 bases). Germline CDR1 reads SGHTA; CDR2 reads FQGNSA. This CDR3 comprises 15 residues. Trimming left V 8 bases short and J 3 bases short, with 20 bases between. The CDR3 reads CASQLSSGVLYEQYF. CDR3 nucleotides: TGTGCCAGCCAGTTGTCATCGGGAGTCCTCTACGAGCAGTACTTC.

The chain carries TRBV6-2 or TRBV6-3 and TRBJ2-1; 14 bases fit TRBD2. The CDR3 is 15 residues long. CDR1 and CDR2 from the germline V gene are MNHEY and SVGEGT. V lost 6 bases and J lost 8; bases outside the gene matches: 6. The CDR3 region is CASSGTSGSLYEQFF. In DNA, the CDR3 is TGTGCCAGCAGCGGGACTAGCGGGAGTCTGTATGAGCAGTTCTTC.

This chain joins TRBV25-1 and TRBJ2-7; perhaps TRBD1 as D (6 bases). This CDR3 contains 16 residues. Germline V lookup: CDR1 MGHDK, CDR2 SYGVNS. V was pared by 1 base and J by 6 bases, with 19 bases between. As DNA, the CDR3 is TGTGCCAGCAGTGAATCCAAGGGACACTTCCTAGGCGAGCAGTACTTC. As protein: CASSESKGHFLGEQYF.

The rearrangement links TRBV4-1 to TRBJ2-7; 10 bases are shared with TRBD2. Germline-derived CDR1 and CDR2 are MGHRA and YSYEKL. Trimming cost V 3 bases and J 2 bases; bases outside gene matches: 7. CDR3 size: 16 residues. In nucleotides, the CDR3 is TGCGCCAGCAGCCACCAAGGACTAGCGGTCCCCTACGAGCAGTACTTC. Amino acid sequence: CASSHQGLAVPYEQYF.

The gene calls are TRBV6-5 and TRBJ1-5; D is unclear. Per the germline V gene, CDR1 is MNHEY and CDR2 is SVGAGI. This CDR3 is 11 amino acids long. V lost 8 bases and J 5 bases, leaving 7 bases between the germline ends. This CDR3 reads CASGPYQPQHF. In DNA form, the CDR3 reads TGTGCCAGCGGCCCCTATCAGCCCCAGCATTTT.

The V call is TRBV7-8, the J call TRBJ1-3; 9 nucleotides align to TRBD1. Germline V gene data show CDR1 as SGHVS and CDR2 as FQNEAQ. Trimming removed 1 base from V and 4 bases from J; junction bases left unmatched: 8. The CDR3 runs to 17 residues. Here the CDR3 DNA reads TGTGCCAGCAGCTTAGTATCTCCGGGACAGGGAGGAAACACCATATATTTT. This gives the protein CASSLVSPGQGGNTIYF.

The chain has TRBV3-1 (or the pseudogene TRBV3-2) and TRBJ2-2; 9 nucleotides align to TRBD2. Germline assignment: CDR1 LGHDT and CDR2 YNNKEL (reference sequence). The CDR3 contains 17 residues. J gave up 3 bases and V 1 base, and 6 bases lay outside the gene matches. The CDR3 DNA reads as TGTGCCAGCAGCCAAGTGGGCGGGAGGGCCGACACCGGGGAGCTGTTTTTT. This encodes CASSQVGGRADTGELFF.

The chain has TRBV3-1 (or the pseudogene TRBV3-2) and TRBJ2-2; 7 bases are a match to TRBD1. Unmatched junction bases numbered 6, after V lost 1 base and J lost 4 bases. Per germline, CDR1 LGHDT and CDR2 YNNKEL (reference sequence). The CDR3 covers 16 residues. In nucleotides, the CDR3 is TGTGCCAGCAGCCAAGCGACAGGGTCGGCCACCGGGGAGCTGTTTTTT. Its protein product is CASSQATGSATGELFF.

This clone was counted only a few times. CDR3 region: CASSLLTGAANYGYTF. The CDR3 DNA reads TGTGCCAGCAGCCTACTCACAGGGGCGGCTAACTATGGCTACACCTTC. The chain couples TRBV4-2 to TRBJ1-2; 7 bases are a match to TRBD1. The CDR3 has 16 residues. V was pared by 4 bases and J by 0 bases, with 8 bases of the junction left unmatched. Germline CDR1 reads LGHNA; CDR2 reads YNFKEQ.

The genes are TRBV5-5 and TRBJ2-1; D is perhaps TRBD2 (5 bases). The length of the CDR3 is 18 residues. The germline V and J ends were trimmed by 4 bases and 0 bases, with 20 bases remaining between them. Germline CDR1 reads SGHKS; CDR2 reads YYEKEE (reference sequence). The CDR3 protein is CASSPRWETSSSYNEQFF. The DNA for the CDR3 is TGTGCCAGCAGCCCCCGGTGGGAGACGTCAAGCTCCTACAATGAGCAGTTCTTC.

The rearrangement links TRBV5-6 to TRBJ2-1; TRBD2 matches 7 bases. Germline CDR1 reads SGHDT; CDR2 reads YYEEEE. The junction had 2 bases not matched to a gene; V was cut back by 2 bases and J by 0 bases. This CDR3 is built from 15 residues. Written as DNA, the CDR3 is TGTGCCAGCAGCTTTAGCGGGTTCTCCTACAATGAGCAGTTCTTC. This encodes CASSFSGFSYNEQFF.

The rearrangement links TRBV5-5 to TRBJ1-2, with D uncertain. Germline CDR1 and CDR2: SGHKS and YYEKEE (reference sequence). The CDR3 runs 11 residues. Trimming pared 2 bases from V and 8 bases from J, leaving 7 bases between. This chain's CDR3 is CASSLDRGYTF. The CDR3 region has the DNA TGTGCCAGCAGCTTAGATCGGGGCTACACCTTC.

Points on this clone: One junction end disagrees with the germline gene, perhaps due to a read error. The chain combines TRBV5-6 with TRBJ2-1; unclear D gene. CDR1 is SGHDT and CDR2 is YYEEEE in the germline V gene. This CDR3 is built from 12 residues. In nucleotides, the CDR3 is TGTGCCAGCAGTTTGGGGTACGGGGAGCAGTTCTTC. Translation: CASSLGYGEQFF.

This rearrangement joins TRBV28 to TRBJ1-3; 8 nucleotides line up with TRBD1. V was pared by 2 bases and J by 8 bases, with 8 bases of the junction left unmatched. Germline CDR1 MDHEN, CDR2 SYDVKM. The CDR3 length is 15 residues. CDR3 nucleotides: TGTGCCAGCAGTTTAGCAGGACAGGGAGAGGACACCATATATTTT. Protein: CASSLAGQGEDTIYF.